These 29 T cell receptor beta chains share one sample of origin, sequenced in a study of PD-L1 blockade in urothelial cancer. As to time point: peripheral blood 6 weeks after treatment start. Method: immunoSEQ multiplex PCR; TCRdb's copy keeps in-frame clones and lacks some. The repertoire has approximately 120,000 clones, around 86% of them found once; the top ten carry 2.4%. The sequencing here drew on PBMCs, taken around atezolizumab (anti-PD-L1) treatment. The source of these receptors is a man aged 45-60 years with urothelial cancer.

The rearrangement uses TRBV4-2 and TRBJ1-2, with D possibly matching TRBD1 (5 bases). The CDR3 runs 16 residues. Trimming removed 1 base from V and 6 bases from J, with 18 bases in between. Germline V lookup: CDR1 LGHNA, CDR2 YNFKEQ. The CDR3 region has the DNA TGTGCCAGCAGCCAAGCCTCCCAGGGTCGAGAGAATGGCTACACCTTC. Protein: CASSQASQGRENGYTF.

The genes are TRBV27 and TRBJ2-3, with 15 bases lining up with TRBD2. The germline CDR1 and CDR2 sequences are MNHEY and SMNVEV (reference sequence). The CDR3 totals 19 residues. The trim removed 5 bases at V and 2 bases at J, leaving 11 bases unmatched. CDR3 region: CASSPGTSGRRDLTDTQYF. CDR3 coding DNA: TGTGCCAGCAGTCCCGGGACTAGCGGGAGGCGGGACCTCACAGATACGCAGTATTTT.

The chain combines TRBV18 with TRBJ1-1; D is unresolved. V lost 5 bases, J lost 10 bases, and 11 bases lay in between. The CDR3 runs to 11 residues. Germline values: CDR1 KGHSH, CDR2 LQKENI. The CDR3 protein is CASSIGGAAFF. The CDR3 DNA follows: TGTGCCAGCTCAATTGGAGGAGCAGCTTTCTTT.

In the case of this clone: Other DNA sequences in this sample translate to the same CDR3. J is TRBJ2-6 and V is TRBV6-1; the match to TRBD2 covers 10 bases. Trimming took 6 bases from V and 4 from J; bases not matched to a gene: 3. CDR1 is MNHNS and CDR2 is SASEGT in the germline V gene. The CDR3 runs 15 residues. CDR3 loop: CASRAGGSGANVLTF. CDR3 bases: TGTGCCAGCAGAGCGGGAGGGTCCGGGGCCAACGTCCTGACTTTC.

This sequence joins TRBV2 and TRBJ1-2; possibly TRBD1 for D (6 bases). Germline CDR1 and CDR2: SNHLY and FYNNEI. The CDR3 is made up of 14 amino acids. With 7 bases removed from V and 4 bases from J, the gap between germline ends came to 16 bases. The CDR3 spells CASTKGGGRYGYTF. CDR3 DNA sequence: TGTGCCAGCACTAAGGGAGGGGGTCGCTATGGCTACACCTTC.

The chain uses TRBV18 and TRBJ2-7; D remains ambiguous. The CDR3 spans 13 residues. Germline V CDR1 and CDR2: KGHSH, LQKENI. V was cut by 3 bases and J by 5 bases, with 11 bases left in between. The CDR3 protein is CASSPNPRDEQYF. In DNA form, the CDR3 reads TGTGCCAGCTCACCCAACCCCCGGGACGAGCAGTACTTC.

This clone was seen just once. The genes are TRBV9 and TRBJ2-3; 8 bases align to TRBD2. V lost 0 bases to trimming and J lost 6 bases; unmatched junction nucleotides: 12. This CDR3 spans 17 amino acids. The germline V gene has CDR1 SGDLS and CDR2 YYNGEE. Written as DNA, the CDR3 is TGTGCCAGCAGCGTAGGGGGAGCGGGAGTGGGAGGGGATACGCAGTATTTT. Its protein is CASSVGGAGVGGDTQYF.

This clone has just one count. The rearrangement joins TRBV19 to TRBJ2-1, with 9 bases aligning to TRBD1. The trim removed 9 bases at V and 0 bases at J, leaving 9 bases unmatched. There are 16 residues in the CDR3. The germline V gene encodes CDR1 LNHDA and CDR2 SQIVND (reference sequence). The CDR3 DNA follows: TGTGCCAGCAAGGGGACAGGGACCAACTCCTACAATGAGCAGTTCTTC. Its protein is CASKGTGTNSYNEQFF.

The chain links TRBV5-1 to TRBJ2-1; 10 bases agree with TRBD2. Germline-derived CDR1 and CDR2 are SGHRS and YFSETQ. The CDR3 sequence is 15 residues long. After removal of 5 bases from V and 4 bases from J, the junction contained 6 bases not matched to a gene. CDR3 protein: CASSSKREGYNEQFF. The CDR3 DNA sequence: TGCGCCAGCAGTTCTAAGCGGGAGGGATACAATGAGCAGTTCTTC.

This clone was recorded only once. The chain has TRBV10-2 and TRBJ1-4; 10 bases line up with TRBD1. CDR3 size: 15 residues. Trimming removed 10 bases from V and 7 bases from J; junction bases left unmatched: 12. The germline V gene encodes CDR1 WSHSY and CDR2 SAAADI. The CDR3, as DNA: TGCGCCACCCGGACAGGGGGTTCCATCGGTGAAAAACTGTTTTTT. Protein: CATRTGGSIGEKLFF.

In its sample, this clone was seen once. The chain carries TRBV27 and TRBJ2-3, with 12 bases matching TRBD2. CDR1 MNHEY and CDR2 SMNVEV come from the germline V gene (reference sequence). The V and J ends lost 5 bases and 10 bases, in that order; junction bases with no gene match: 10. This CDR3 is 15 amino acids long. This CDR3 is CASSPRLAGVFPQYF. The CDR3 bases are TGTGCCAGCAGTCCGCGACTAGCGGGGGTGTTTCCGCAGTATTTT.

Note on this clone: At one end the junction does not follow the germline gene, possibly because of a read error. The chain couples TRBV7-7 to TRBJ2-1, with 7 bases fitting TRBD2. The CDR3 is 15 residues long. Per the germline V gene, CDR1 is SSHAT and CDR2 is FNYEAQ (reference sequence). CDR3 residues: CASSLGLGSYNEQFF. CDR3 sequence (DNA): TGTGCTAGCAGCTTAGGACTAGGATCCTACAATGAGCAGTTCTTC.

The chain links TRBV6-1 to TRBJ1-2, with D perhaps TRBD1 (5 bases). This CDR3 contains 15 residues. Trimming removed 1 base at V and 4 bases at J, with 13 bases between. Germline CDR1 and CDR2: MNHNS and SASEGT. CDR3: CASSEGSVTAYGYTF. As DNA, the CDR3 is TGTGCCAGCAGTGAAGGAAGTGTGACAGCCTATGGCTACACCTTC.

The V and J genes are TRBV5-1 and TRBJ2-2, with D maybe TRBD2 (6 bases). The germline CDR1 and CDR2 sequences are SGHRS and YFSETQ. The CDR3 is made up of 16 amino acids. Trimming cost V 4 bases and J 4 bases, with 17 bases left between them. The CDR3 is CASSPDAGRSTGELFF. The CDR3 DNA reads as TGCGCCAGCAGCCCGGACGCGGGGCGTAGCACCGGGGAGCTGTTTTTT.

The chain has TRBV11-1 and TRBJ2-1; D possibly corresponds to TRBD1 (5 bases). This CDR3 has 13 residues. Germline CDR1 reads SGHAT; CDR2 reads FQDESV (reference sequence). Trimming cost V 2 bases and J 5 bases, with 7 bases left between them. This chain's CDR3 is CASSLQGNNEQFF. Here the CDR3 DNA reads TGTGCCAGCAGCTTACAGGGTAACAATGAGCAGTTCTTC.

This sequence joins TRBV5-1 and TRBJ2-1; no firm D call. The germline V gene encodes CDR1 SGHRS and CDR2 YFSETQ. V lost 4 bases, J lost 2 bases, and 10 bases lay in between. This CDR3 is 14 amino acids long. The CDR3 reads CASSIDTAYNEQFF. For the CDR3, the DNA is TGCGCCAGCAGCATTGACACCGCCTACAATGAGCAGTTCTTC.

This clone was recorded once. This chain joins TRBV5-4 and TRBJ2-1, with 11 positions matching TRBD2. This CDR3 contains 15 residues. Germline loops: CDR1 SGHNT, CDR2 YYREEE (reference sequence). After removal of 4 bases from V and 9 bases from J, the junction contained 9 bases not matched to a gene. The CDR3 sequence: CASSPGLAGHTEQFF. Here the CDR3 DNA reads TGTGCCAGCAGCCCAGGACTAGCGGGCCATACTGAGCAGTTCTTC.

CDR3 loop: CASSFRQQSNTEAFF. The CDR3 DNA follows: TGTGCCAGCAGTTTCAGACAGCAGTCGAACACTGAAGCTTTCTTT. The chain combines TRBV28 with TRBJ1-1, with D possibly matching TRBD1 (5 bases). Trimming removed 3 bases from V and 1 base from J, with 12 bases in between. The CDR3 is 15 residues long. Germline V gives CDR1 MDHEN, CDR2 SYDVKM. Combining the CDR3 with reference TRBV28 and TRBJ1-1 gives the whole variable domain DVKVTQSSRYLVKRTGEKVFLECVQDMDHENMFWYRQDPGLGLRLIYFSYDVKMKEKGDIPEGYSVSREKKERFSLILESASTNQTSMYLCASSFRQQSNTEAFFGQGTRLTVV.

This sequence joins TRBV18 and TRBJ2-7, with D unresolved. Germline V gene lookup returns CDR1 KGHSH and CDR2 LQKENI. V was shortened by 2 bases and J by 0 bases, with 11 bases between the two germline ends. This CDR3 has 15 residues. The CDR3 nucleotides are TGTGCCAGCTCACCATTTGGCTCCAGCTCCTACGAGCAGTACTTC. Its translation is CASSPFGSSSYEQYF.

This rearrangement joins TRBV9 to TRBJ1-2; no clear D gene. Trimming removed 0 bases at V and 8 bases at J, with 11 bases between. This CDR3 is built from 13 residues. Germline CDR1 is SGDLS and CDR2 is YYNGEE. CDR3 sequence (DNA): TGTGCCAGCAGCGTAGAAGGAGGTGGCGGCTACACCTTC. This sequence encodes CASSVEGGGGYTF.

This clone was found once. This sequence joins TRBV11-2 and TRBJ2-7; 9 nucleotides agree with TRBD1. V lost 2 bases to trimming and J lost 4 bases; unmatched junction nucleotides: 9. The CDR3 has 16 amino acids. Germline V gives CDR1 SGHAT, CDR2 FQNNGV. CDR3 DNA sequence: TGTGCCAGCAGCTTATCGTCCGGGACAGGGACTTACGAGCAGTACTTC. Translation: CASSLSSGTGTYEQYF.

The chain is built from TRBV30 and TRBJ1-5; 8 nucleotides line up with TRBD1. Germline V gives CDR1 GTSNPN, CDR2 SVGIG (reference sequence). V gave up 1 base and J gave up 3 bases; unmatched junction bases: 2. The CDR3 covers 14 residues. DNA for the CDR3: TGTGCCTGGAGTGGGGGACAGGACAATCAGCCCCAGCATTTT. This encodes CAWSGGQDNQPQHF.

J is TRBJ2-3 and V is TRBV7-2; perhaps TRBD1 as D (5 bases). Trimming left V 3 bases short and J 6 bases short, with 10 bases between. This CDR3 has 13 residues. Germline V CDR1 and CDR2: SGHTA, FQGNSA. CDR3 bases: TGTGCCAGCAGCTTTGGCAAGGGGGATACGCAGTATTTT. Amino acids: CASSFGKGDTQYF.

This chain connects TRBV5-1 to TRBJ2-3; 11 bases match TRBD2. This CDR3 is 15 amino acids long. In germline, CDR1 is SGHRS, CDR2 YFSETQ. J lost 6 bases, V lost 1 base, and 4 bases had no gene match. Here the CDR3 DNA reads TGCGCCAGCAGCTTGACGACTAGCGGGATGGATACGCAGTATTTT. It is translated as CASSLTTSGMDTQYF.

The gene calls are TRBV9 and TRBJ1-2, with D possibly TRBD1 on 5 matching bases. This CDR3 has 15 amino acids. From germline, CDR1 is SGDLS and CDR2 YYNGEE. V lost 3 bases to trimming and J lost 8 bases, with 20 bases between them. CDR3 coding DNA: TGTGCCAGCAGCGCGGGGGGGAACCTTCTGGGAGGCTACACCTTC. It specifies CASSAGGNLLGGYTF.

This chain connects TRBV10-2 to TRBJ1-6; D gene ambiguous. V shed 8 bases and J shed 7 bases, with 9 bases lying between them. Germline V gene data show CDR1 as WSHSY and CDR2 as SAAADI. This CDR3 spans 12 amino acids. This CDR3 is CASRRANSPLHF. The CDR3 DNA sequence: TGCGCCAGCCGGAGGGCGAATTCACCCCTCCACTTT.

The chain is built from TRBV27 and TRBJ1-5, with 8 positions matching TRBD1. The CDR3 loop spans 14 amino acids. The germline gives CDR1 MNHEY, CDR2 SMNVEV (reference sequence). The J segment lost 5 bases and the V segment lost 6 bases, leaving 6 bases of the junction unmatched. The CDR3 DNA sequence: TGTGCCAGCAGCCGGACAGGGACCGATCAGCCCCAGCATTTT. This codes for CASSRTGTDQPQHF.

The sample holds one count of this clone. This chain connects TRBV6-4 to TRBJ2-1; TRBD1 is a possible D gene (5 bases). V was shortened by 8 bases and J by 5 bases, with 10 bases between the two germline ends. The germline V gene encodes CDR1 MRHNA and CDR2 SNTAGT. This CDR3 has 12 amino acids. The chain's CDR3 is CASSGQDNEQFF. The CDR3 DNA reads TGTGCCAGCTCCGGACAAGACAATGAGCAGTTCTTC.

The chain is built from TRBV5-1 and TRBJ2-1; 7 bases agree with TRBD2. Per the germline V gene, CDR1 is SGHRS and CDR2 is YFSETQ. CDR3 length: 15 amino acids. Trimming took 0 bases from V and 6 from J; bases not matched to a gene: 6. The CDR3 coding sequence is TGCGCCAGCAGCTTGGGCGGGAGCCTGGGCAATGAGCAGTTCTTC. Translation: CASSLGGSLGNEQFF.